A single sample is the source of the 28 T cell receptor beta chains below, sequenced in a study of shared clonotypes between healthy human individuals. The protocol was immunoSEQ multiplex PCR, while the TCRdb copy is restricted to in-frame clones and leaves out a portion. This table has roughly 1,100,000 clones, 70% to 80% appearing once. The sequenced sample consisted of memory CD4+ T cells sorted from blood. Subset meaning: CD45RA-negative fraction. These receptors were taken from a young man in good health.

The chain is built from TRBV2 and TRBJ2-5; 7 positions agree with TRBD1. There are 15 residues in the CDR3. The junction had 5 bases not matched to a gene; V was cut back by 1 base and J by 3 bases. The germline gives CDR1 SNHLY, CDR2 FYNNEI. The CDR3 DNA reads as TGTGCCAGCAGTGAAGTATTGGGACAGAAAGAGACCCAGTACTTC. Encoded protein: CASSEVLGQKETQYF. Combining the CDR3 with reference TRBV2 and TRBJ2-5 gives the whole variable domain EPEVTQTPSHQVTQMGQEVILRCVPISNHLYFYWYRQILGQKVEFLVSFYNNEISEKSEIFDDQFSVERPDGSNFTLKIRSTKLEDSAMYFCASSEVLGQKETQYFGPGTRLLVL.

The chain uses TRBV11-2 and TRBJ2-5, with D possibly matching TRBD2 (6 bases). Germline-derived CDR1 and CDR2 are SGHAT and FQNNGV. The CDR3 loop spans 14 amino acids. Trimming took 7 bases from V and 7 from J, leaving 19 bases between them. The CDR3 sequence is CASTPARGSATQYF. CDR3 coding DNA: TGTGCCAGCACCCCCGCGCGGGGATCGGCGACCCAGTACTTC.

The chain recombines TRBV28 with TRBJ1-2; no definite D call. Germline-derived CDR1 and CDR2 are MDHEN and SYDVKM. Between the trimmed V and J ends, which lost 3 bases and 3 bases, there was a span of 8 bases. This CDR3 is 13 amino acids long. The CDR3 bases are TGTGCCAGCAGTTTCCCGAGCCACTATGGCTACACCTTC. Residues: CASSFPSHYGYTF.

On this clone itself: In the same sample, other DNA sequences code for this CDR3. The gene calls are TRBV20-1 and TRBJ2-7; D gene unclear. The ends were cut back, 3 bases at V and 1 base at J, with 4 bases in the middle. The germline V gene encodes CDR1 DFQATT and CDR2 SNEGSKA (reference sequence). This CDR3 region has 11 residues. The CDR3 DNA follows: TGCAGTGCTAGTGGATCCTACGAGCAGTACTTC. Translating it yields CSASGSYEQYF.

CDR3 sequence (DNA): TGTGCCAGCAGGGGGCAGGGATCGGGCAATCAGCCCCAGCATTTT. Its protein product is CASRGQGSGNQPQHF. The chain joins TRBV28 to TRBJ1-5, with D maybe TRBD1 (5 bases). V lost 6 bases and J lost 2, with 14 bases in between. The CDR3 contains 15 residues. Germline loops: CDR1 MDHEN, CDR2 SYDVKM.

This rearrangement joins TRBV4-1 to TRBJ2-1; D possibly matches TRBD1 or TRBD2 (6 bases each). Trimming cost V 3 bases and J 10 bases, with 13 bases left between them. The CDR3 extends over 13 amino acids. The germline gives CDR1 MGHRA, CDR2 YSYEKL. The CDR3 DNA is TGCGCCAGCAGCCAGTTAGAAGGGGGGGAGCAGTTCTTC. It is translated as CASSQLEGGEQFF.

The rearrangement uses TRBV6-5 and TRBJ1-6; D may be TRBD1 (6 bases). Germline V gives CDR1 MNHEY, CDR2 SVGAGI. With 2 bases removed from V and 8 bases from J, the gap between germline ends came to 10 bases. The CDR3 length is 14 residues. CDR3 in amino acids: CASSYLQGDSPLHF. The CDR3 DNA sequence: TGTGCCAGCAGTTACCTACAGGGTGATTCACCCCTCCACTTT.

This chain connects TRBV11-2 to TRBJ2-2; D gene ambiguous. Trimming pared 5 bases from V and 7 bases from J, leaving 8 bases between. The CDR3 is 12 amino acids. Germline lookup yields CDR1 SGHAT and CDR2 FQNNGV. The CDR3 sequence: CASSPLVGELFF. The CDR3 nucleotides are TGTGCCAGCAGCCCCCTAGTCGGGGAGCTGTTTTTT.

The genes are TRBV27 and TRBJ2-3, with 11 bases fitting TRBD2. CDR3 length equals 16 residues. Looked up from germline, CDR1 is MNHEY and CDR2 is SMNVEV (reference sequence). The V gene end was trimmed by 5 bases and the J gene end by 4 bases; junction bases not matched to a gene: 8. The CDR3 protein is CASSPRLAGKADTQYF. Written as DNA, the CDR3 is TGTGCCAGCAGTCCTAGACTAGCGGGGAAGGCAGATACGCAGTATTTT.

The chain has TRBV19 and TRBJ2-1, with D possibly TRBD1 on 6 matching bases. This CDR3 is 14 amino acids long. V was trimmed by 5 bases and J by 6 bases, leaving 14 bases between them. Germline-derived CDR1 and CDR2 are LNHDA and SQIVND (reference sequence). For the CDR3, the DNA is TGTGCCAGTAGTGCGCTACAGGGCCGCAATGAGCAGTTCTTC. Translating it yields CASSALQGRNEQFF.

The chain has TRBV27 and TRBJ2-5; D is uncertain. The V gene lost 3 bases and the J gene lost 13 bases, with 15 bases spanning the gap. Looked up from germline, CDR1 is MNHEY and CDR2 is SMNVEV (reference sequence). This CDR3 spans 12 amino acids. The CDR3 sequence is CASSFTGLALYF. CDR3 in DNA: TGTGCCAGCAGTTTCACGGGCCTCGCTTTGTACTTC.

CDR3 in amino acids: CATGQGLQETQYF. CDR3 DNA: TGTGCCACGGGACAGGGCCTACAAGAGACCCAGTACTTC. V usage is TRBV2 and J usage is TRBJ2-5, with TRBD1 matching over 9 bases. Germline V gene data show CDR1 as SNHLY and CDR2 as FYNNEI. This CDR3 comprises 13 residues. V shed 10 bases, J shed 2 bases, and the junction held 5 bases outside the gene matches.

The chain links TRBV5-1 to TRBJ2-2, with D uncertain. Trimming removed 3 bases from V and 1 base from J, with 7 bases in between. The length of the CDR3 is 14 residues. Germline V gives CDR1 SGHRS, CDR2 YFSETQ. CDR3 nucleotides: TGCGCCAGCAGCTCAAGACTGAACACCGGGGAGCTGTTTTTT. Residues: CASSSRLNTGELFF.

CDR3 in DNA: TGTGCCAGCAGGGAGGGACTGGTTTTGAACGAGCAGTACTTC. Protein: CASREGLVLNEQYF. The V call is TRBV6-1, the J call TRBJ2-7; maybe TRBD2 (6 bases). Germline assignment: CDR1 MNHNS and CDR2 SASEGT. This CDR3 region has 14 residues. V lost 6 bases, J lost 5 bases, and 17 bases lay in between.

This clone came up once. The chain couples TRBV5-1 to TRBJ1-3; D may be TRBD1 (5 bases). Germline values: CDR1 SGHRS, CDR2 YFSETQ. The CDR3 runs to 16 residues. The ends were cut back, 3 bases at V and 0 bases at J, with 13 bases in the middle. The CDR3 is CASSWDGRGSGNTIYF. The DNA for the CDR3 is TGCGCCAGCAGCTGGGACGGACGGGGCTCTGGAAACACCATATATTTT. The whole variable domain, remainder taken from reference TRBV5-1 and TRBJ1-3, is KAGVTQTPRYLIKTRGQQVTLSCSPISGHRSVSWYQQTPGQGLQFLFEYFSETQRNKGNFPGRFSGRQFSNSRSEMNVSTLELGDSALYLCASSWDGRGSGNTIYFGEGSWLTVV.

The rearrangement links TRBV19 to TRBJ2-7; 9 nucleotides match TRBD1. The CDR3 has 16 amino acids. Trimming at V came to 5 bases and at J to 0 bases, leaving 8 bases not matched to a gene. Germline loops: CDR1 LNHDA, CDR2 SQIVND (reference sequence). The CDR3 bases are TGTGCCAGTAGTGACAGGGGGTCTGTCAGCTCCTACGAGCAGTACTTC. It is translated as CASSDRGSVSSYEQYF.

V gene TRBV27 combines with J gene TRBJ2-7, with a possible D match to TRBD1 (6 bases). The CDR3 runs to 13 residues. Germline values: CDR1 MNHEY, CDR2 SMNVEV (reference sequence). Trimming took 3 bases from V and 7 from J, leaving 13 bases between them. CDR3: CASSFTGKGEQYF. CDR3 DNA sequence: TGTGCCAGCAGTTTCACAGGGAAGGGTGAGCAGTACTTC.

The CDR3 DNA reads TGTGCCAGCAGCAACCCCGGGACAGGGGGCACTGGCTACACCTTC. Its protein product is CASSNPGTGGTGYTF. The chain uses TRBV7-2 and TRBJ1-2; the match to TRBD1 covers 12 bases. The CDR3 covers 15 residues. Losses at the gene ends were 5 bases for V and 7 bases for J; bases not matched to a gene: 8. Germline V CDR1 and CDR2: SGHTA, FQGNSA.

CDR3 region: CASSLAAGGNYGYTF. The DNA of the CDR3 is TGTGCCAGCAGTTTAGCGGCGGGCGGTAACTATGGCTACACCTTC. The chain carries TRBV28 and TRBJ1-2; D is ambiguous. The V and J ends lost 2 bases and 1 base respectively, with 11 bases between them. The CDR3 has 15 residues. Germline loops: CDR1 MDHEN, CDR2 SYDVKM.

This chain joins TRBV11-3 and TRBJ2-1, with 9 bases lining up with TRBD1. Germline CDR1 is SGHNT and CDR2 is YENEEA. There are 15 residues in the CDR3. The V and J ends lost 5 bases and 7 bases, in that order; junction bases with no gene match: 9. The CDR3 DNA reads as TGTGCCAGCAGCCCAGGACAGGGGAGGGAGAATGAGCAGTTCTTC. It specifies CASSPGQGRENEQFF. Combining the CDR3 with reference TRBV11-3 and TRBJ2-1 gives the whole variable domain EAGVVQSPRYKIIEKKQPVAFWCNPISGHNTLYWYLQNLGQGPELLIRYENEEAVDDSQLPKDRFSAERLKGVDSTLKIQPAELGDSAVYLCASSPGQGRENEQFFGPGTRLTVL.

The V gene is TRBV4-2, the J gene TRBJ2-2; 10 nucleotides line up with TRBD2. J was trimmed by 3 bases and V by 6 bases; bases with no gene match: 13. The CDR3 contains 18 residues. Germline CDR1 LGHNA, CDR2 YNFKEQ. The CDR3 here is CASSKGLAGAKYTGELFF. DNA of the CDR3: TGTGCCAGCAGTAAGGGGCTAGCGGGGGCGAAATACACCGGGGAGCTGTTTTTT.

The chain links TRBV5-1 to TRBJ1-2; possibly TRBD1 for D (5 bases). The CDR3 covers 13 residues. Per germline, CDR1 SGHRS and CDR2 YFSETQ. V lost 4 bases and J 5 bases, leaving 12 bases between the germline ends. As DNA, the CDR3 is TGCGCCAGCAGCGTGACAGCCCTATATGGCTACACCTTC. Translating it yields CASSVTALYGYTF.

This rearrangement joins TRBV4-1 to TRBJ1-5; the D is unclear. Trimming took 1 base from V and 2 from J, leaving 12 bases between them. Germline loops: CDR1 MGHRA, CDR2 YSYEKL. The CDR3 consists of 16 residues. CDR3 residues: CASSQVRAIGNQPQHF. Here the CDR3 DNA reads TGCGCCAGCAGCCAAGTCCGGGCTATAGGCAATCAGCCCCAGCATTTT.

The CDR3 DNA reads TGTGCCAGCAGCCCCGGTCCCCCAGGAAACATTCAGTACTTC. Translated: CASSPGPPGNIQYF. This chain connects TRBV11-2 to TRBJ2-4; D is ambiguous. V lost 5 bases to trimming and J lost 6 bases, with 14 bases between them. This CDR3 is 14 amino acids long. CDR1 and CDR2 (germline): SGHAT, FQNNGV.

This clone appeared a few times. This sequence joins TRBV11-2 and TRBJ1-1, with a weak D call TRBD1 (6 bases). Germline assignment: CDR1 SGHAT and CDR2 FQNNGV. This CDR3 region has 15 residues. Trimming removed 2 bases from V and 5 bases from J, with 15 bases in between. This chain's CDR3 is CASSLILGGSTEAFF. The CDR3, as DNA: TGTGCCAGCAGCTTAATACTGGGGGGCTCGACTGAAGCTTTCTTT. Together with reference TRBV11-2 and TRBJ1-1, the CDR3 gives the full variable domain: EAGVAQSPRYKIIEKRQSVAFWCNPISGHATLYWYQQILGQGPKLLIQFQNNGVVDDSQLPKDRFSAERLKGVDSTLKIQPAKLEDSAVYLCASSLILGGSTEAFFGQGTRLTVV.

J is TRBJ1-5 and V is TRBV2; D possibly corresponds to TRBD1 (5 bases). V shed 8 bases and J shed 4 bases, with 21 bases lying between them. The CDR3 covers 16 residues. The germline CDR1 and CDR2 sequences are SNHLY and FYNNEI. As DNA, the CDR3 is TGTGCCAGCCAAGGCCGGAGCGGGACGGCGAATCAGCCCCAGCATTTT. It translates to CASQGRSGTANQPQHF.

This clone was detected once. This chain uses TRBV30 with TRBJ1-2; 7 nucleotides match TRBD1. The CDR3 spans 12 residues. The junction had 4 bases not matched to a gene; V was cut back by 1 base and J by 8 bases. CDR1 and CDR2 from the germline V gene are GTSNPN and SVGIG (reference sequence). The CDR3: CAWSGGGWGYTF. CDR3 coding DNA: TGTGCCTGGAGTGGAGGGGGCTGGGGCTACACCTTC.

This clone turned up a few times. The gene calls are TRBV2 and TRBJ1-1; D is perhaps TRBD1 (5 bases). Trimming removed 6 bases from V and 3 bases from J, with 14 bases in between. Germline V gives CDR1 SNHLY, CDR2 FYNNEI. The CDR3 has 14 residues. The CDR3 loop is CASRAQRGYTEAFF. The CDR3 coding sequence is TGTGCCAGCAGGGCACAGAGGGGATACACTGAAGCTTTCTTT.